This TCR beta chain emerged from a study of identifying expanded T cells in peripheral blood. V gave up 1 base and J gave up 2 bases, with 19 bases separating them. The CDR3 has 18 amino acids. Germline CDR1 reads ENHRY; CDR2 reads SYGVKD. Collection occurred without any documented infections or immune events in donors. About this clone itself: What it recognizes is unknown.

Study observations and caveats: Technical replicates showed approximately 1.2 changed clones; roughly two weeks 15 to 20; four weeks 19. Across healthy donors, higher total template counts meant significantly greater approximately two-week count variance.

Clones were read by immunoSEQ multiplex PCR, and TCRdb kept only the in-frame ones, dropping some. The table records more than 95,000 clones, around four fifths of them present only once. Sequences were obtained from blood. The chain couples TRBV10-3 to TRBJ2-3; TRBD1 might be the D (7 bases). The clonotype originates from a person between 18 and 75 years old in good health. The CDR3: CAISEYGDRDFYTDTQYF. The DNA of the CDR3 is TGTGCCATCAGTGAGTACGGTGACAGGGACTTTTACACAGATACGCAGTATTTT.